Presented here are 8 T cell receptor beta chains from one specimen sequenced in a study of identical twins. Each CDR3 protein gets one entry after TCRdb re-called the 5' RACE reads with MiXCR. The sample records just over 500,000 distinct CDR3 sequences, roughly a fifth being singletons. The data also belong to a second study, concerning T cells expressing NK-cell markers.

Sequenced: CD4+ T cells sorted from blood. The receptor source for this set is a woman aged 18 to 35 in good health.

The table lists this clonotype with a few counts. The V gene is TRBV6-5, the J gene TRBJ2-5; D not resolved. Germline CDR1 reads MNHEY; CDR2 reads SVGAGI. V was trimmed by 2 bases and J by 2 bases, leaving 6 bases between them. The CDR3 consists of 13 residues. The CDR3 coding sequence is TGTGCCAGCAGTTACGCCGGGCAAGAGACCCAGTACTTC. Translation: CASSYAGQETQYF.

The chain couples TRBV20-1 to TRBJ2-4; D call uncertain. This CDR3 has 15 amino acids. Looked up from germline, CDR1 is DFQATT and CDR2 is SNEGSKA (reference sequence). V was trimmed by 6 bases and J by 4 bases, leaving 19 bases between them. This chain's CDR3 is CSAPSGLEEKNIQYF. In nucleotides, the CDR3 is TGCAGTGCCCCGAGTGGTTTGGAAGAAAAAAACATTCAGTACTTC.

Many counts were recorded for this clonotype. The V and J genes are TRBV5-1 and TRBJ1-5; D gene unclear. This CDR3 is built from 15 residues. Looked up from germline, CDR1 is SGHRS and CDR2 is YFSETQ. V lost 0 bases to trimming and J lost 2 bases, with 9 bases between them. This CDR3 is CASSLAPGGNQPQHF. The DNA of the CDR3 is TGCGCCAGCAGCTTGGCCCCAGGCGGCAATCAGCCCCAGCATTTT. The variable domain in full, completed from reference TRBV5-1 and TRBJ1-5, reads KAGVTQTPRYLIKTRGQQVTLSCSPISGHRSVSWYQQTPGQGLQFLFEYFSETQRNKGNFPGRFSGRQFSNSRSEMNVSTLELGDSALYLCASSLAPGGNQPQHFGDGTRLSIL.

Many counts were recorded for this clonotype. The chain carries TRBV5-6 and TRBJ1-2; D is ambiguous. V was cut by 3 bases and J by 6 bases, with 9 bases left in between. Germline assignment: CDR1 SGHDT and CDR2 YYEEEE. There are 12 residues in the CDR3. The chain's CDR3 is CASSSYPHGYTF. CDR3 nucleotides: TGTGCCAGCAGCTCCTACCCCCATGGCTACACCTTC.

This clonotype was detected only once. The chain employs TRBV6-1 and TRBJ2-2; 9 positions match TRBD1. V lost 6 bases and J lost 7; bases outside the gene matches: 9. CDR3 length: 15 residues. The germline V gene has CDR1 MNHNS and CDR2 SASEGT. CDR3 in amino acids: CASRAGQGFVGELFF. CDR3 in DNA: TGTGCCAGCAGGGCAGGACAGGGGTTTGTCGGGGAGCTGTTTTTT.

This clonotype was found a few times. This chain uses TRBV5-4 with TRBJ2-7; 11 bases map to TRBD2. The CDR3 length is 15 residues. Germline V gives CDR1 SGHNT, CDR2 YYREEE (reference sequence). J lost 7 bases, V lost 4 bases, and 10 bases had no gene match. The CDR3 sequence is CASSLSTSGGYEQYF. CDR3 DNA sequence: TGTGCCAGCAGCCTCTCTACTAGCGGGGGATATGAGCAGTACTTC.

The chain combines TRBV20-1 with TRBJ2-1; D may be TRBD2 (5 bases). CDR3 length equals 15 residues. V was cut by 2 bases and J by 0 bases, with 11 bases left in between. Germline V gene lookup returns CDR1 DFQATT and CDR2 SNEGSKA (reference sequence). Here the CDR3 DNA reads TGCAGTGCTAGATTTGACTACAGCTCCTACAATGAGCAGTTCTTC. This gives the protein CSARFDYSSYNEQFF.

This clonotype was detected only a few times. CDR3 residues: CASSPEMSSYNEQFF. In DNA, the CDR3 is TGTGCCAGCAGCCCCGAGATGAGCTCCTACAATGAGCAGTTCTTC. The rearrangement links TRBV3-1 to TRBJ2-1; no clear D gene. Between the trimmed V and J ends, which lost 4 bases and 0 bases, there was a span of 10 bases. Per germline, CDR1 LGHDT and CDR2 YNNKEL (reference sequence). The CDR3 spans 15 residues.